A selection of T cell receptor beta chains follows, all from one sample in a study of T-cell reconstitution after alpha-beta-depleted transplantation in children. TCRdb re-analysed the PCR reads in MiXCR, keeping a single row per CDR3 protein. The sample includes about 280,000 distinct CDR3 sequences, 11% of them seen just once. Sequencing used peripheral blood, obtained 180 days after TCRalphabeta/CD19-depleted stem cell transplant. The receptors here all came from a male patient between 2 and 10 years old who had a stem cell transplant for chronic granulomatous disease, so the T cells may come from the graft donor. Both conserved end residues are part of each CDR3. Fields, in order: V gene, clone size, CDR3 protein. Sizes are listed as how often the clone was seen (once, few, many) or a class if it is expanded.

V: TRBV19; size: few; CDR3: CASTGLAGGNEQFF
V: TRBV9; size: many; CDR3: CASSVVKFREQYF
V: TRBV20-1; size: many; CDR3: CSAQYRETYGYTF
V: TRBV12-3/TRBV12-4; size: many; CDR3: CASSLNLQGAGNTIYF
V: TRBV28; size: many; CDR3: CASRSSGLYGYTF
V: TRBV7-9; size: many; CDR3: CASEPDGGPAYEQYF
V: TRBV7-2; size: many; CDR3: CASSLGGGLRDTQYF
V: TRBV6-1; size: many; CDR3: CASSRDGGSGSDTQYF
V: TRBV29-1; size: many; CDR3: CSVVGGNARYNEQFF
V: TRBV28; size: many; CDR3: CASSLDASGANVLTF
V: TRBV5-1; size: many; CDR3: CASSRGPNTEAFF
V: TRBV4-3; size: many; CDR3: CASSQTDSSSGANVLTF
V: TRBV4-3; size: many; CDR3: CASSIKPHNEQFF
V: TRBV15; size: many; CDR3: CATSTESGRVNEQFF
V: TRBV4-3; size: many; CDR3: CASSPRAGTEQFF
V: TRBV12-3/TRBV12-4; size: many; CDR3: CASSLGWGEEFEAFF
V: TRBV14; size: few; CDR3: CASSQEGRGRGTDTQYF
V: TRBV5-1; size: many; CDR3: CASSTGEEGGQPQHF
V: TRBV20-1; size: many; CDR3: CSAVLGGPSNQPQHF
V: TRBV7-9; size: many; CDR3: CASSATGALLRTDTQYF
V: TRBV12-3/TRBV12-4; size: many; CDR3: CASSFLTGINQPQHF
V: TRBV20-1; size: many; CDR3: CSARKQGTGANVLTF
V: TRBV29-1; size: many; CDR3: CSVEGEIIGNEQFF
V: TRBV5-8; size: many; CDR3: CASTLLVAAKGEQFF
V: TRBV11-2; size: many; CDR3: CASTRDRAYEQYF
V: TRBV5-4; size: many; CDR3: CASSFSLSSYEQYF
V: TRBV20-1; size: many; CDR3: CSARDPKDLANTEAFF
V: TRBV6-1; size: many; CDR3: CASLGRGSNQPQHF
V: TRBV29-1; size: many; CDR3: CSVEMRPSGETQYF
V: TRBV29-1; size: many; CDR3: CSVPGQAGNTIYF
V: TRBV12-3/TRBV12-4; size: many; CDR3: CASSSTLAGDLHF